This T cell receptor beta chain was obtained from a study of blood T cell repertoires in COVID-19. Study summary: From T cells, B-cell-depleted T cells, or PBMCs came the material, which was cDNA or gDNA.

This CDR3 spans 14 amino acids. V was cut by 10 bases and J by 0 bases, with 14 bases left in between. From germline, CDR1 is SNHLY and CDR2 FYNNEI. Profiled with immunoSEQ multiplex PCR; TCRdb holds only in-frame clones, not every one. The table has a few hundred thousand clones, about 86% seen once. The sequence was collected from a woman in her fifties or sixties with acute or convalescent COVID-19. V usage is TRBV2 and J usage is TRBJ2-3, with TRBD2 as a possible D gene (5 bases). The source material was peripheral blood. The CDR3: CATHEGLSTDTQYF. For the CDR3, the DNA is TGTGCCACCCATGAAGGACTTAGCACAGATACGCAGTATTTT.